These 26 T cell receptor beta chains originate from one sample sequenced in a study of cytomegalovirus exposure and HLA in healthy donors. Primers for the PCR totalled 60 Vbeta and 13 Jbeta. Assay: immunoSEQ multiplex PCR; the TCRdb copy retains only in-frame clones and omits some. The sample includes around 130,000 clones, more than 8% of them seen just once. The sequenced material came from PBMCs. All receptors derive from a man in his forties in good health and CMV-seronegative.

This clone was seen more than once but under ten times. The chain employs TRBV30 and TRBJ2-7; 9 bases fit TRBD1. Trimming cost V 5 bases and J 7 bases; bases outside gene matches: 9. CDR1 is GTSNPN and CDR2 is SVGIG in the germline V gene (reference sequence). This CDR3 has 13 residues. In nucleotides, the CDR3 is TGTGCCTGGGTGAAGGACAGGGGTCAGGAGCAGTACTTC. Translating gives CAWVKDRGQEQYF.

This clone was seen only a few times. The J gene is TRBJ2-1, the V gene TRBV5-1, with 8 bases aligning to TRBD2. After removal of 7 bases from V and 8 bases from J, the junction contained 11 bases not matched to a gene. This CDR3 comprises 14 residues. CDR1 and CDR2 (germline): SGHRS, YFSETQ. The CDR3 loop reads CASWDGGAVYEQFF. Here the CDR3 DNA reads TGCGCCAGCTGGGACGGGGGGGCCGTTTATGAGCAGTTCTTC.

The J gene is TRBJ1-6, the V gene TRBV7-9, with 10 bases matching TRBD1. The junction had 5 bases not matched to a gene; V was cut back by 0 bases and J by 9 bases. CDR3 size: 16 residues. CDR1 is SEHNR, CDR2 FQNEAQ, per germline (reference sequence). CDR3 in amino acids: CASSLARDRGGSPLHF. CDR3 coding DNA: TGTGCCAGCAGCTTAGCTCGGGACAGGGGTGGTTCACCCCTCCACTTT.

The rearrangement joins TRBV7-6 to TRBJ2-5; tentatively, D is TRBD2 (6 bases). CDR1 is SGHVS and CDR2 is FNYEAQ in the germline V gene. The length of the CDR3 is 14 residues. Trimming took 3 bases from V and 4 from J, leaving 12 bases between them. Here the CDR3 DNA reads TGTGCCAGCAGCTTCCGGCAGGGAGGAGAGACCCAGTACTTC. Residues: CASSFRQGGETQYF.

This clone was found many times. The rearrangement uses TRBV9 and TRBJ1-3, with 9 bases lining up with TRBD1. V was clipped by 3 bases and J by 7 bases; unmatched bases: 5. The CDR3 is made up of 14 amino acids. Germline V gene data show CDR1 as SGDLS and CDR2 as YYNGEE. The CDR3, as DNA: TGTGCCAGCAGCGGATACAGGGGGCGGAACACCATATATTTT. Translating gives CASSGYRGRNTIYF.

The CDR3 here is CASSFTSKGAQDTGELFF. DNA for the CDR3: TGTGCCAGCAGTTTTACAAGCAAGGGGGCGCAGGACACCGGGGAGCTGTTTTTT. The J gene is TRBJ2-2, the V gene TRBV28, with 7 bases identical to TRBD1. CDR1 is MDHEN, CDR2 SYDVKM, per germline. The V and J ends lost 3 bases and 3 bases, in that order; junction bases with no gene match: 13. This CDR3 spans 18 amino acids.

This clone was recorded a few times. The chain couples TRBV27 to TRBJ2-7; tentative D call: TRBD1 (5 bases). Per the germline V gene, CDR1 is MNHEY and CDR2 is SMNVEV (reference sequence). V was shortened by 3 bases and J by 5 bases, with 8 bases between the two germline ends. This CDR3 has 12 residues. This CDR3 is CASSFQGNEQYF. The CDR3 DNA reads TGTGCCAGCAGTTTCCAGGGAAACGAGCAGTACTTC.

This clone was found a few times. The genes are TRBV5-1 and TRBJ2-5; 11 bases are a match to TRBD2. The CDR3 spans 15 residues. The V gene end was trimmed by 0 bases and the J gene end by 3 bases; junction bases not matched to a gene: 1. Germline CDR1 SGHRS, CDR2 YFSETQ. The chain's CDR3 is CASSLAGLAEETQYF. CDR3 sequence (DNA): TGCGCCAGCAGCTTGGCGGGACTAGCGGAAGAGACCCAGTACTTC.

This clone has a handful of counts. Other DNA variants within this sample encode the same CDR3. The gene calls are TRBV19 and TRBJ2-3, with D uncertain. This CDR3 spans 12 amino acids. CDR1 is LNHDA, CDR2 SQIVND, per germline (reference sequence). Trimming removed 4 bases at V and 3 bases at J, with 5 bases between. The CDR3 here is CASSSGTDTQYF. The CDR3 nucleotides are TGTGCCAGTAGTAGCGGTACAGATACGCAGTATTTT. Full variable domain (remainder filled in from reference TRBV19 and TRBJ2-3): DGGITQSPKYLFRKEGQNVTLSCEQNLNHDAMYWYRQDPGQGLRLIYYSQIVNDFQKGDIAEGYSVSREKKESFPLTVTSAQKNPTAFYLCASSSGTDTQYFGPGTRLTVL.

This rearrangement joins TRBV27 to TRBJ2-5; 7 positions agree with TRBD2. With V trimmed by 6 bases and J by 1 base, 11 bases remained unmatched. The length of the CDR3 is 16 residues. In germline, CDR1 is MNHEY, CDR2 SMNVEV (reference sequence). The CDR3 sequence: CASSPPGLAAQETQYF. In nucleotides, the CDR3 is TGTGCCAGCAGCCCCCCCGGGCTAGCGGCCCAAGAGACCCAGTACTTC.

The chain has TRBV6-1 and TRBJ1-5; 8 positions agree with TRBD1. Germline lookup yields CDR1 MNHNS and CDR2 SASEGT. There are 14 residues in the CDR3. In nucleotides, the CDR3 is TGTGCGATACGGGACAGGAGTCGGTCGCAGCCCCAGCATTTT. It translates to CAIRDRSRSQPQHF.

J is TRBJ1-3 and V is TRBV5-6; possibly TRBD1 for D (5 bases). Germline loops: CDR1 SGHDT, CDR2 YYEEEE. Trimming took 0 bases from V and 0 from J, leaving 10 bases between them. CDR3 length equals 16 residues. DNA of the CDR3: TGTGCCAGCAGCTTGGGACGACAGCTCTCTGGAAACACCATATATTTT. Translating it yields CASSLGRQLSGNTIYF.

This chain joins TRBV5-1 and TRBJ2-1; 7 bases match TRBD2. Trimming removed 4 bases from V and 6 bases from J; junction bases left unmatched: 13. Germline V gene data show CDR1 as SGHRS and CDR2 as YFSETQ. The CDR3 has 16 amino acids. This CDR3 is CASSPSAGTNFNEQFF. The CDR3, as DNA: TGCGCCAGCAGCCCCTCAGCCGGGACTAATTTCAATGAGCAGTTCTTC. Looking up the rest from reference TRBV5-1 and TRBJ2-1 gives the full variable domain: KAGVTQTPRYLIKTRGQQVTLSCSPISGHRSVSWYQQTPGQGLQFLFEYFSETQRNKGNFPGRFSGRQFSNSRSEMNVSTLELGDSALYLCASSPSAGTNFNEQFFGPGTRLTVL.

With respect to this clone: In the same sample, other DNA sequences code for this CDR3. DNA of the CDR3: TGTGCCAGCAGCTTAGGAGCGAACACTGAAGCTTTCTTT. Residues: CASSLGANTEAFF. V gene TRBV7-3 combines with J gene TRBJ1-1; no definite D call. The CDR3 has 13 residues. Trimming pared 2 bases from V and 1 base from J, leaving 5 bases between. Germline CDR1 and CDR2: SGHTA and FQGTGA.

The V gene is TRBV15, the J gene TRBJ1-5; no definite D call. This CDR3 has 15 amino acids. Germline CDR1 reads LNHNV; CDR2 reads YYDKDF (reference sequence). Deletions cut 0 bases from V and 4 bases from J, with 10 bases between. CDR3 amino acids: CATSRDWAENQPQHF. The CDR3 DNA is TGTGCCACCAGCAGAGATTGGGCAGAGAATCAGCCCCAGCATTTT.

The gene calls are TRBV6-5 and TRBJ2-5; D not certain. The germline CDR1 and CDR2 sequences are MNHEY and SVGAGI. Trimming cost V 6 bases and J 6 bases, with 14 bases left between them. This CDR3 region has 13 residues. This CDR3 reads CASRRPDIQTQYF. The CDR3 DNA follows: TGTGCCAGCAGACGCCCCGACATCCAGACCCAGTACTTC.

This clone was counted between two and nine times. The chain combines TRBV4-2 with TRBJ1-4; 8 bases are shared with TRBD1. The CDR3 is made up of 15 amino acids. Germline CDR1 and CDR2: LGHNA and YNFKEQ. V shed 0 bases and J 6 bases; nucleotides not matched to a gene: 3. The CDR3 protein is CASSQDTDRDEKLFF. The CDR3 nucleotides are TGTGCCAGCAGCCAAGATACGGACAGGGATGAAAAACTGTTTTTT.

This clone was seen only a few times. This chain uses TRBV5-1 with TRBJ1-1; D perhaps matches TRBD1 (6 bases). The CDR3 runs to 14 residues. V was cut by 4 bases and J by 2 bases, with 12 bases left in between. CDR1 is SGHRS and CDR2 is YFSETQ in the germline V gene. The CDR3 spells CASSITGTNTEAFF. CDR3 nucleotide sequence: TGCGCCAGCAGCATTACAGGGACCAACACTGAAGCTTTCTTT.

This sequence joins TRBV11-2 and TRBJ2-1; no reliable D call. The CDR3 sequence is 13 residues long. Germline CDR1 and CDR2: SGHAT and FQNNGV. V lost 2 bases to trimming and J lost 7 bases, with 9 bases between them. This CDR3 reads CASSLNRVNEQFF. The DNA for the CDR3 is TGTGCCAGCAGCTTAAATCGCGTTAATGAGCAGTTCTTC.

This clone was counted between two and nine times. This chain links TRBV7-9 with TRBJ2-2; D is possibly TRBD1 (5 bases). Germline V lookup: CDR1 SEHNR, CDR2 FQNEAQ (reference sequence). V was clipped by 5 bases and J by 7 bases, with 11 bases between them. The CDR3 contains 13 residues. The CDR3 sequence: CASSGAQGGELFF. CDR3 in DNA: TGTGCCAGCAGCGGGGCCCAAGGCGGGGAGCTGTTTTTT.

This clone came up many times. The V call is TRBV28, the J call TRBJ2-7, with 10 nucleotides matching TRBD2. CDR3 length: 16 residues. Germline V gene lookup returns CDR1 MDHEN and CDR2 SYDVKM. With V trimmed by 6 bases and J by 0 bases, 8 bases remained unmatched. This chain's CDR3 is CASRLAGGVSSYEQYF. The CDR3 DNA is TGTGCCAGCAGATTAGCGGGGGGTGTCAGCTCCTACGAGCAGTACTTC.

This rearrangement joins TRBV19 to TRBJ2-3; D might be TRBD1 (6 bases). Trimming removed 7 bases from V and 1 base from J, with 15 bases in between. There are 15 residues in the CDR3. Germline values: CDR1 LNHDA, CDR2 SQIVND (reference sequence). In DNA form, the CDR3 reads TGTGCCAGTACCCGCAGGCAGGGGCGCACAGATACGCAGTATTTT. Translating it yields CASTRRQGRTDTQYF.

This clone has just a few counts. At the DNA level, this CDR3 is encoded by other sequences in the same sample as well. V is TRBV13 and J is TRBJ1-5; perhaps TRBD1 as D (5 bases). The CDR3 covers 14 residues. V lost 6 bases to trimming and J lost 2 bases, with 11 bases between them. Germline V lookup: CDR1 PRHDT, CDR2 FYEKMQ (reference sequence). CDR3 in amino acids: CASSQGGGNQPQHF. The CDR3 region has the DNA TGTGCCAGCAGTCAGGGAGGAGGCAATCAGCCCCAGCATTTT.

This clone was recorded a few times. The same CDR3 also results from other DNA sequences found in this sample. The chain is built from TRBV5-1 and TRBJ1-2; 10 positions match TRBD1. The trim removed 6 bases at V and 5 bases at J, leaving 7 bases unmatched. The germline gives CDR1 SGHRS, CDR2 YFSETQ. The CDR3 consists of 14 residues. The CDR3 loop reads CASTSGTGAYGYTF. The CDR3 DNA is TGCGCCAGCACCTCCGGGACAGGGGCATATGGCTACACCTTC.

V is TRBV18 and J is TRBJ2-6, with D perhaps matching TRBD2 (5 bases). Germline lookup yields CDR1 KGHSH and CDR2 LQKENI. V was cut by 5 bases and J by 2 bases, with 10 bases left in between. This CDR3 is built from 15 residues. The CDR3 DNA follows: TGTGCCAGCTCAGCCCTGGGAGCTGGGGCCAACGTCCTGACTTTC. Protein product: CASSALGAGANVLTF. The variable domain in full, completed from reference TRBV18 and TRBJ2-6, reads NAGVMQNPRHLVRRRGQEARLRCSPMKGHSHVYWYRQLPEEGLKFMVYLQKENIIDESGMPKERFSAEFPKEGPSILRIQQVVRGDSAAYFCASSALGAGANVLTFGAGSRLTVL.

A few counts support this clone. This chain joins TRBV6-6 and TRBJ2-5; 13 bases line up with TRBD2. The J segment lost 5 bases and the V segment lost 4 bases, leaving 7 bases of the junction unmatched. Germline V CDR1 and CDR2: MNHNY, SVGAGI (reference sequence). CDR3 length: 16 residues. This chain's CDR3 is CASSWGLAGSRETQYF. CDR3 DNA: TGTGCCAGCAGTTGGGGACTAGCGGGGTCCAGGGAGACCCAGTACTTC.